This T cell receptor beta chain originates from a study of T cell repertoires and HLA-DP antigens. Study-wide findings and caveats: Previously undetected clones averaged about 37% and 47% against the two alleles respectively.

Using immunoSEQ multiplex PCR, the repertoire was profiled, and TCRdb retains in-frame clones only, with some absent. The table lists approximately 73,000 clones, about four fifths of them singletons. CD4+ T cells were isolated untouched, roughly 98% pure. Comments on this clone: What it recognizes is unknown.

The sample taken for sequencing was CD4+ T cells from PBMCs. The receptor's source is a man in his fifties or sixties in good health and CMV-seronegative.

CDR3 sequence (DNA): TGTGCCAGCAGTTTAATCCTAGCGGGGGCCTCCTACGAGCAGTACTTC. Its protein is CASSLILAGASYEQYF. The gene calls are TRBV28 and TRBJ2-7, with TRBD2 matching over 10 bases. Trimming removed 2 bases from V and 0 bases from J; junction bases left unmatched: 4. The CDR3 covers 16 residues. Germline V CDR1 and CDR2: MDHEN, SYDVKM.